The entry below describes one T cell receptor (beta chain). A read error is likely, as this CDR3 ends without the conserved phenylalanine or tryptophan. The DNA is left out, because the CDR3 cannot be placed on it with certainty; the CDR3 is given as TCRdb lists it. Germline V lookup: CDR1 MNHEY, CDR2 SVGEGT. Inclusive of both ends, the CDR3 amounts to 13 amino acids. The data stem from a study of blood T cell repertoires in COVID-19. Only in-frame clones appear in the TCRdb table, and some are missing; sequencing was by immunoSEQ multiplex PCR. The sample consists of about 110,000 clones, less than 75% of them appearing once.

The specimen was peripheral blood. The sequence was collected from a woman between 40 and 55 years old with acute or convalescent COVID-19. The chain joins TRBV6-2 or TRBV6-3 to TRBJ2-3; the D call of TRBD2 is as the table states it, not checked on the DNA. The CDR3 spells CASSYPKGSGTRL.